The 29 T cell receptor beta chains given below trace back to one sample, sequenced in a study of T-cell memory formation after mild COVID-19. TCRdb recomputed calls from the 5' RACE reads with MiXCR, one row per CDR3 protein. This table has about 470,000 distinct CDR3 sequences, around a quarter appearing once. Sample: PBMCs or a T cell subset sorted from them (not recorded which). The receptors were sampled from an adult woman who had mild COVID-19 (a few samples of this study predate the infection). Cell type and time point are not known.

This clonotype was detected a few times. V gene TRBV5-1 combines with J gene TRBJ1-1; 7 nucleotides match TRBD1. This CDR3 is 16 amino acids long. Germline V gene lookup returns CDR1 SGHRS and CDR2 YFSETQ. V lost 3 bases and J lost 4; bases outside the gene matches: 12. CDR3 bases: TGCGCCAGCAGCTCCCAGGGGGGCTCTCGGGGCACTGAAGCTTTCTTT. Its translation is CASSSQGGSRGTEAFF.

This clonotype occurred a few times. This chain uses TRBV20-1 with TRBJ2-5; maybe TRBD2 (7 bases). This CDR3 is built from 15 residues. Between the trimmed V and J ends, which lost 5 bases and 2 bases, there was a span of 18 bases. In germline, CDR1 is DFQATT, CDR2 SNEGSKA (reference sequence). The CDR3 reads CSAPGGGWLQETQYF. The CDR3, as DNA: TGCAGTGCTCCCGGCGGGGGCTGGCTTCAAGAGACCCAGTACTTC.

V is TRBV7-3 and J is TRBJ2-3; no clear D. Germline values: CDR1 SGHTA, CDR2 FQGTGA. The CDR3 is 13 residues long. The V and J ends lost 4 bases and 3 bases respectively, with 8 bases between them. CDR3 amino acids: CASSSQPTDTQYF. In nucleotides, the CDR3 is TGTGCCAGCAGCTCCCAACCGACAGATACGCAGTATTTT.

This clonotype was recorded at least ten times. The gene calls are TRBV5-1 and TRBJ2-3; D remains unclear. The CDR3 is 13 amino acids. From germline, CDR1 is SGHRS and CDR2 YFSETQ. Between the trimmed V and J ends, which lost 4 bases and 2 bases, there was a span of 8 bases. CDR3 sequence: CASSRAATDTQYF. CDR3 coding DNA: TGCGCCAGCAGCCGGGCCGCCACAGATACGCAGTATTTT.

This clonotype turned up a few times. One end of the junction does not line up with germline, which may come from a read error. V and J are TRBV5-6 and TRBJ2-7, with D tentatively TRBD2 (5 bases). The germline CDR1 and CDR2 sequences are SGHDT and YYEEEE. CDR3 length: 14 amino acids. CDR3 sequence: CASSPFGIASTWDF. For the CDR3, the DNA is TGTGCCAGCAGCCCATTCGGGATAGCCTCGACATGGGACTTC.

J is TRBJ2-1 and V is TRBV24-1; the D is unclear. V was cut by 5 bases and J by 7 bases, with 11 bases left in between. Germline lookup yields CDR1 KGHDR and CDR2 SFDVKD. This CDR3 has 13 amino acids. The CDR3: CATSGIVGNEQFF. The CDR3 region has the DNA TGTGCCACCAGTGGAATAGTTGGAAATGAGCAGTTCTTC.

J is TRBJ1-1 and V is TRBV7-9; weak D call: TRBD1 (6 bases). The CDR3 sequence is 16 residues long. The ends were cut back, 5 bases at V and 1 base at J, with 17 bases in the middle. Germline values: CDR1 SEHNR, CDR2 FQNEAQ (reference sequence). CDR3 coding DNA: TGTGCCAGCAGCCCTCCCGAGGGGGTTTGGAACACTGAAGCTTTCTTT. This sequence encodes CASSPPEGVWNTEAFF.

This chain joins TRBV19 and TRBJ2-2, with 11 bases fitting TRBD2. The CDR3 is made up of 15 amino acids. Germline V gene sequence: CDR1 LNHDA, CDR2 SQIVND (reference sequence). Unmatched junction bases numbered 7, after V lost 7 bases and J lost 6 bases. CDR3 region: CASTYSGRGAGELFF. The CDR3 bases are TGTGCCAGTACATATAGCGGGAGGGGCGCCGGGGAGCTGTTTTTT.

The chain is built from TRBV21-1 and TRBJ2-7; TRBD1, the table's D call, lacks a check against the DNA. TRBV21-1 is annotated as a pseudogene. The CDR3 runs to 15 residues. CDR3 bases: TGTGCCAGCAGCATTTACAGGGAGACCTCGGGCGAGCAGTACTTC. Encoded protein: CASSIYRETSGEQYF.

V usage is TRBV5-1 and J usage is TRBJ2-2; D is perhaps TRBD1 (5 bases). The length of the CDR3 is 15 residues. Germline V gives CDR1 SGHRS, CDR2 YFSETQ. Trimming left V 3 bases short and J 1 base short, with 10 bases between. The CDR3 DNA reads as TGCGCCAGCAGCTGGACCGACAGGAACACCGGGGAGCTGTTTTTT. Its translation is CASSWTDRNTGELFF.

Of note for this clonotype: Germline is not matched at one junction end, which may reflect a read error. The V and J genes are TRBV4-2 and TRBJ1-1, with TRBD1 matching over 7 bases. This CDR3 region has 13 residues. CDR1 and CDR2 from the germline V gene are LGHNA and YNFKEQ. CDR3 coding DNA: TGTGCCAGCAGCCAAGATCTAAACAGGGGAACAGAATTT. It encodes CASSQDLNRGTEF.

This clonotype was picked up a small number of times. This sequence joins TRBV4-1 and TRBJ2-7; TRBD1 might be the D (6 bases). Germline loops: CDR1 MGHRA, CDR2 YSYEKL. This CDR3 is 15 amino acids long. Trimming took off 0 bases at V and 3 bases at J, with 12 bases between the two ends. CDR3 amino acids: CASSQDQGQSYEQYF. The DNA of the CDR3 is TGCGCCAGCAGCCAAGATCAAGGACAGAGCTACGAGCAGTACTTC.

This clonotype was seen only a few times. V and J are TRBV27 and TRBJ2-3, with TRBD2 identical over 16 bases. The CDR3 has 20 amino acids. Looked up from germline, CDR1 is MNHEY and CDR2 is SMNVEV (reference sequence). V trimming: 6 bases; J trimming: 1 base; junction bases outside the gene matches: 13. CDR3 loop: CASRENPGLAGGRGTDTQYF. CDR3 nucleotide sequence: TGTGCCAGCAGGGAGAATCCGGGACTAGCGGGAGGGCGGGGCACAGATACGCAGTATTTT.

Only a few counts were recorded for this clonotype. V and J are TRBV10-3 and TRBJ1-1; D may be TRBD1 (6 bases). This CDR3 contains 15 residues. V was pared by 3 bases and J by 2 bases, with 13 bases between. Germline V lookup: CDR1 ENHRY, CDR2 SYGVKD. CDR3 residues: CAISDPGQPNTEAFF. CDR3 bases: TGTGCCATCAGTGACCCTGGACAGCCTAACACTGAAGCTTTCTTT.

This clonotype was detected only a few times. The chain is built from TRBV24-1 and TRBJ2-5; either TRBD1 or TRBD2 may fit D (5 bases each). The CDR3 has 14 residues. The V end lost 4 bases, the J end lost 5 bases, and 13 bases lay between the germline ends. Germline CDR1 reads KGHDR; CDR2 reads SFDVKD. CDR3 DNA sequence: TGTGCCACCAGTGAGGGGCCCGGGATCGAGACCCAGTACTTC. Residues: CATSEGPGIETQYF.

V is TRBV20-1 and J is TRBJ2-7; maybe TRBD1 (6 bases). This CDR3 comprises 11 residues. Per germline, CDR1 DFQATT and CDR2 SNEGSKA (reference sequence). V was pared by 4 bases and J by 6 bases, with 10 bases between. The chain's CDR3 is CSATQGIEQYF. The CDR3 DNA reads as TGCAGTGCTACCCAGGGGATCGAGCAGTACTTC.

This clonotype has at least ten counts. V usage is TRBV24-1 and J usage is TRBJ2-3; a possible D gene is TRBD2 (7 bases). The V gene's germline CDR1 is KGHDR and CDR2 SFDVKD. V shed 3 bases and J shed 2 bases, with 14 bases lying between them. CDR3 length equals 16 residues. In nucleotides, the CDR3 is TGTGCCACCAGTGATCCCCGAGGGGGGGCCACAGATACGCAGTATTTT. Residues: CATSDPRGGATDTQYF.

This clonotype was counted between two and nine times. The V call is TRBV6-5, the J call TRBJ2-7; 7 bases fit TRBD1. The CDR3 sequence is 14 residues long. The J segment lost 2 bases and the V segment lost 3 bases, leaving 4 bases of the junction unmatched. Germline V gene data show CDR1 as MNHEY and CDR2 as SVGAGI. The CDR3 loop is CASSYEQGTYEQYF. The CDR3 DNA sequence: TGTGCCAGCAGTTATGAACAGGGGACCTACGAGCAGTACTTC.

The J gene is TRBJ1-5, the V gene TRBV6-6; D is uncertain. V was shortened by 6 bases and J by 0 bases, with 24 bases between the two germline ends. The CDR3 contains 19 residues. CDR1 MNHNY and CDR2 SVGAGI come from the germline V gene (reference sequence). Here the CDR3 reads CASRNRRTRRENSNQPQHF. In nucleotides, the CDR3 is TGTGCCAGCAGGAACCGGAGGACCCGGCGGGAAAATAGCAATCAGCCCCAGCATTTT.

V usage is TRBV7-2 and J usage is TRBJ1-3; 7 bases are shared with TRBD1. Germline V CDR1 and CDR2: SGHTA, FQGNSA. The length of the CDR3 is 15 residues. Trimming took 2 bases from V and 0 from J; bases not matched to a gene: 1. CDR3 sequence (DNA): TGTGCCAGCAGCTTAAGGGACAGCTCTGGAAACACCATATATTTT. It specifies CASSLRDSSGNTIYF.

This chain uses TRBV6-1 with TRBJ2-7; D not resolved. The CDR3 loop spans 15 amino acids. Between the trimmed V and J ends, which lost 3 bases and 0 bases, there was a span of 12 bases. CDR1 is MNHNS, CDR2 SASEGT, per germline. CDR3 DNA sequence: TGTGCCAGCAGTGAGCTCTACGAAACCTCCTACGAGCAGTACTTC. This codes for CASSELYETSYEQYF.

This chain joins TRBV5-1 and TRBJ2-5; weak D call: TRBD1 (5 bases). The CDR3 runs to 15 residues. The germline V gene encodes CDR1 SGHRS and CDR2 YFSETQ. V was cut by 0 bases and J by 1 base, with 10 bases left in between. CDR3 DNA sequence: TGCGCCAGCAGCTTGGTGGCAGGGCTCCAAGAGACCCAGTACTTC. Translated, it gives CASSLVAGLQETQYF.

This chain links TRBV12-3 or TRBV12-4 with TRBJ2-7; TRBD1 matches 10 bases. The V and J ends lost 5 bases and 10 bases, in that order; junction bases with no gene match: 8. The CDR3 has 13 residues. The CDR3 nucleotides are TGTGCCAGCAGTACCCGGGACAGGGGTAGACAGTACTTC. Its translation is CASSTRDRGRQYF.

The chain couples TRBV12-3 or TRBV12-4 to TRBJ2-1; 7 nucleotides match TRBD1. This CDR3 contains 14 residues. The J segment lost 6 bases and the V segment lost 6 bases, leaving 8 bases of the junction unmatched. CDR3 sequence reads: CASRGDRMGNEQFF. For the CDR3, the DNA is TGTGCCAGCAGGGGGGACAGAATGGGCAATGAGCAGTTCTTC.

The gene calls are TRBV9 and TRBJ2-7; D possibly corresponds to TRBD1 (6 bases). V shed 6 bases and J shed 0 bases, with 13 bases lying between them. Germline V CDR1 and CDR2: SGDLS, YYNGEE. CDR3 length: 14 residues. CDR3 region: CASTPRDTSYEQYF. The CDR3 bases are TGTGCCAGCACCCCACGGGACACCTCCTACGAGCAGTACTTC.

CDR3 DNA sequence: TGCAGCGCCGGGAATGAGCAGTTCTTC. It translates to CSAGNEQFF. This chain uses TRBV29-1 with TRBJ2-1, with D unclear. The germline gives CDR1 SQVTM, CDR2 ANQGSEA. The CDR3 covers 9 residues. V dropped 7 bases and J dropped 7 bases, with 5 bases sitting between them.

This clonotype was detected once. The chain uses TRBV10-3 and TRBJ1-5; no firm D call. The CDR3 extends over 13 amino acids. Looked up from germline, CDR1 is ENHRY and CDR2 is SYGVKD. V was clipped by 4 bases and J by 0 bases, with 4 bases between them. CDR3 nucleotide sequence: TGTGCCATCAGTGTCGATAGCAATCAGCCCCAGCATTTT. Its translation is CAISVDSNQPQHF.

The chain recombines TRBV7-9 with TRBJ2-3; maybe TRBD1 (6 bases). V gave up 4 bases and J gave up 1 base, with 15 bases separating them. CDR3 length: 16 residues. Germline V gives CDR1 SEHNR, CDR2 FQNEAQ (reference sequence). Written as DNA, the CDR3 is TGTGCCAGCAGCTCCAGGGGCACAGTACGCACAGATACGCAGTATTTT. Translated: CASSSRGTVRTDTQYF.

The chain employs TRBV13 and TRBJ2-5; D perhaps matches TRBD1 (6 bases). The CDR3 covers 15 residues. V was shortened by 1 base and J by 1 base, with 10 bases between the two germline ends. Germline CDR1 PRHDT, CDR2 FYEKMQ (reference sequence). The CDR3 sequence: CASSLEGHRQETQYF. The CDR3 bases are TGTGCCAGCAGCTTAGAGGGACATCGCCAAGAGACCCAGTACTTC.